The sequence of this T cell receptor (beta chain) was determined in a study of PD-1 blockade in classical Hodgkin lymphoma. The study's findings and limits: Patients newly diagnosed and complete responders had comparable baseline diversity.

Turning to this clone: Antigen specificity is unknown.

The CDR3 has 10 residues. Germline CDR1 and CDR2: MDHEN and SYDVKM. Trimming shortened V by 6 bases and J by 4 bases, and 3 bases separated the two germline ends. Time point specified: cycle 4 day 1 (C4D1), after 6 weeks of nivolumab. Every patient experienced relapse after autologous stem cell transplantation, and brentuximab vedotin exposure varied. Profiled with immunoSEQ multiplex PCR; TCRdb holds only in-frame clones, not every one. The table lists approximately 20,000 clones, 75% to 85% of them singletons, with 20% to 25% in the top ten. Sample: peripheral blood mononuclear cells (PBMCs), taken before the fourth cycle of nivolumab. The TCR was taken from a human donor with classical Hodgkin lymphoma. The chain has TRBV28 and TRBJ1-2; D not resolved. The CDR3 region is CASRSYGYTF. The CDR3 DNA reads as TGTGCCAGCAGGAGCTATGGCTACACCTTC.